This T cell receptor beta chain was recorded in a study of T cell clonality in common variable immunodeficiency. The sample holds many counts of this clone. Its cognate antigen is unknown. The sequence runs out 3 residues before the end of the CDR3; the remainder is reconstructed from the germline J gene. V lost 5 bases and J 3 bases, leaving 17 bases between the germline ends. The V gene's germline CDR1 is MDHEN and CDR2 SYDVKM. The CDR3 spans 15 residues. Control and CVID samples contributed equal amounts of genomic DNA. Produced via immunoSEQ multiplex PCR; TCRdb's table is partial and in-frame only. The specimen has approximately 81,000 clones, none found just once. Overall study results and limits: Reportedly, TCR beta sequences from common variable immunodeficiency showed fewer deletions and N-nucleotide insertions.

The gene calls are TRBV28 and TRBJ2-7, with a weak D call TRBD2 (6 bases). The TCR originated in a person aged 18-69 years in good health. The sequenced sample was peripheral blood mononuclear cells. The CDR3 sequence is CASSPWGVGGYEQYF. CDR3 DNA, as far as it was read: TGTGCCAGCAGTCCTTGGGGCGTGGGAGGCTACGAG. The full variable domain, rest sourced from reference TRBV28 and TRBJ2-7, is DVKVTQSSRYLVKRTGEKVFLECVQDMDHENMFWYRQDPGLGLRLIYFSYDVKMKEKGDIPEGYSVSREKKERFSLILESASTNQTSMYLCASSPWGVGGYEQYFGPGTRLTVT.